Each of the 8 T cell receptor beta chains below was sequenced from the same sample in a study of blood T cell repertoires in COVID-19. Data came from immunoSEQ multiplex PCR; TCRdb stores just in-frame clones and leaves some out. The sample records roughly 87,000 clones, about 71% being singletons. The source material was peripheral blood. These receptors all stem from a woman in her forties or fifties with acute or convalescent COVID-19.

This rearrangement joins TRBV9 to TRBJ1-1, with a weak D call TRBD1 (6 bases). V lost 4 bases to trimming and J lost 8 bases, with 18 bases between them. Germline V gene lookup returns CDR1 SGDLS and CDR2 YYNGEE. The CDR3 spans 14 residues. The CDR3 here is CASSPHQGRGEAFF. For the CDR3, the DNA is TGTGCCAGCAGCCCTCACCAGGGGAGAGGCGAAGCTTTCTTT. Full variable domain (remainder filled in from reference TRBV9 and TRBJ1-1): DSGVTQTPKHLITATGQRVTLRCSPRSGDLSVYWYQQSLDQGLQFLIQYYNGEERAKGNILERFSAQQFPDLHSELNLSSLELGDSALYFCASSPHQGRGEAFFGQGTRLTVV.

A few counts support this clone. The chain combines TRBV24-1 with TRBJ2-1, with 12 bases matching TRBD1. V dropped 1 base and J dropped 7; count of bases not matched to a gene: 4. Germline loops: CDR1 KGHDR, CDR2 SFDVKD. This CDR3 contains 16 residues. In nucleotides, the CDR3 is TGTGCCACCAGTGATTTAGGGACAGGGGGCATTAATGAGCAGTTCTTC. Its protein is CATSDLGTGGINEQFF.

This clone was seen only once. CDR3 amino acids: CASSEGASTDTQYF. The CDR3 nucleotides read TGTGCCAGCAGTGAGGGGGCGAGCACAGATACGCAGTATTTT. The V and J genes are TRBV6-1 and TRBJ2-3; tentative D call: TRBD1 (6 bases). CDR3 length equals 14 residues. The germline V gene has CDR1 MNHNS and CDR2 SASEGT. V gave up 3 bases and J gave up 0 bases, with 7 bases separating them.

This clone showed up just once. This chain joins TRBV7-8 and TRBJ2-7; TRBD1 agrees at 8 bases. This CDR3 has 15 amino acids. With V trimmed by 6 bases and J by 3 bases, 10 bases remained unmatched. CDR1 is SGHVS, CDR2 FQNEAQ, per germline. The CDR3 DNA is TGTGCCAGCAGTTTTGGACAGGGCCTTAACTACGAGCAGTACTTC. Its protein product is CASSFGQGLNYEQYF.

The chain combines TRBV3-1 (or the pseudogene TRBV3-2) with TRBJ1-3; 11 bases line up with TRBD1. The CDR3 totals 16 residues. With V trimmed by 4 bases and J by 4 bases, 6 bases remained unmatched. Germline V gene data show CDR1 as LGHDT and CDR2 as YNNKEL (reference sequence). The CDR3 loop is CASSPWTGGEGNTIYF. The CDR3 DNA follows: TGTGCCAGCAGCCCTTGGACAGGGGGCGAAGGAAACACCATATATTTT.

The V gene is TRBV18, the J gene TRBJ1-1, with D unclear. The germline V and J ends were trimmed by 8 bases and 4 bases, with 14 bases remaining between them. Germline V gene lookup returns CDR1 KGHSH and CDR2 LQKENI. The CDR3 is made up of 13 amino acids. This CDR3 reads CASLTTLRTEAFF. The CDR3 bases are TGTGCCAGCCTCACCACCCTACGCACTGAAGCTTTCTTT.

This clone was seen once. The chain's CDR3 is CASSPDLATEAFF. In DNA form, the CDR3 reads TGTGCCAGCTCACCAGACTTGGCCACTGAAGCTTTCTTT. This chain connects TRBV18 to TRBJ1-1; D is unclear. Deletions cut 2 bases from V and 4 bases from J, with 8 bases between. The CDR3 has 13 residues. CDR1 and CDR2 (germline): KGHSH, LQKENI.

The chain links TRBV5-1 to TRBJ2-7, with TRBD2 matching over 12 bases. The CDR3 consists of 16 residues. From germline, CDR1 is SGHRS and CDR2 YFSETQ. V lost 4 bases to trimming and J lost 1 base; unmatched junction nucleotides: 6. The CDR3 reads CASSKLAGGPSYEQYF. The CDR3 DNA reads as TGCGCCAGCAGCAAACTAGCGGGGGGCCCATCCTACGAGCAGTACTTC.